This T cell receptor beta chain was recorded in a study of T cell responses to AZD1222 COVID-19 vaccine. Only in-frame clones appear in the TCRdb table, and some are missing; sequencing was by immunoSEQ multiplex PCR. The table lists about 87,000 clones, approximately 88% of them singletons. Turning to this clone: Its target is unknown.

The CDR3 covers 17 residues. The V and J ends lost 5 bases and 0 bases respectively, with 20 bases between them. Germline V gene sequence: CDR1 MNHEY, CDR2 SMNVEV (reference sequence). Study results and caveats: White British people made up most donors, females outnumbered males, and clonal diversity was possibly underestimated. Scientists sampled the repertoires only once the peak T cell response had passed.

The source is an adult in good health. The sample here was peripheral blood, taken on day 0 of AZD1222 vaccination. The chain is built from TRBV27 and TRBJ2-7, with a possible D match to TRBD1 (5 bases). The chain's CDR3 is CASSPQGPRGRSYEQYF. The CDR3 DNA sequence: TGTGCCAGCAGTCCTCAGGGTCCTCGCGGACGCTCCTACGAGCAGTACTTC.